This T cell receptor (beta chain) was retrieved from a study of lymphopenia after photon versus proton radiotherapy. As regards this clone: Its antigen remains unknown.

Assay: immunoSEQ multiplex PCR; the TCRdb copy retains only in-frame clones and omits some. The sample carries roughly 150,000 clones, more than 85% recorded once. CDR3 length: 15 amino acids. Germline assignment: CDR1 SGHNT and CDR2 YYREEE (reference sequence). V gave up 4 bases and J gave up 1 base, with 13 bases separating them. Study-level points and caveats: Under photons, naive T cells and diversity fell while effector/memory populations rose. Oligoclonal CD8+ Temra expansion after nadir drove photon patients' diversity drop. Post-nadir TCR diversity decline inversely tracked overall survival among those who died.

The material sequenced was peripheral blood, taken from a patient treated with photon-based radiotherapy. This receptor was identified in a man aged 45-60 years with gastric cancer. V gene TRBV5-4 combines with J gene TRBJ2-3; maybe TRBD2 (6 bases). This chain's CDR3 is CASSRRDSRTDTQYF. The CDR3 region has the DNA TGTGCCAGCAGCCGCCGGGACTCCCGCACAGATACGCAGTATTTT.